The table lists the clone carrying this TCR beta chain with many counts. Antigen specificity is unknown. The data belong to a study of identical twins. General study findings and limits: In drawing conclusions, the study used cross-sectional statistical analysis and did not follow the same donors. The more abundant beta clonotypes in cord blood had fewer insertions, and memory repertoires did not show this. Models underestimated how often monozygotic twins shared out-of-frame TCR alpha. Alpha sequences out of frame and shared by twins had excess low generation probability.

TCRdb recomputed calls from the 5' RACE reads with MiXCR, one row per CDR3 protein. The sample holds around 670,000 distinct CDR3 sequences, 5.5% to 7.5% seen once. This CDR3 is built from 17 residues. Germline CDR1 is LNHNV and CDR2 is YYDKDF (reference sequence). V lost 0 bases, J lost 0 bases, and 11 bases lay in between. The chain carries TRBV15 and TRBJ2-2, with a tentative D call TRBD2 (5 bases). The sequenced sample was naive T cells sorted from blood. This TCR was sampled from a man between 18 and 29 years old in good health. The CDR3 bases are TGTGCCACCAGCAGAGAGAGAGGGAGCGCGAACACCGGGGAGCTGTTTTTT. Translated, it gives CATSRERGSANTGELFF.